This T cell receptor (beta chain) was found in a study of blood T cell repertoires in COVID-19. Sequenced by immunoSEQ multiplex PCR; TCRdb stores in-frame clones only, minus some. The sample has 130,000 to 150,000 clones; around 84% are singletons. This TCR came from a man in his sixties with active or convalescent COVID-19. Specimen: peripheral blood.

The CDR3 sequence is CASRFGLAGPNTGELFF. The CDR3 coding sequence is TGTGCCAGCAGATTCGGACTAGCGGGGCCGAACACCGGGGAGCTGTTTTTT. The chain has TRBV13 and TRBJ2-2, with 12 bases that match TRBD2. Trimming removed 6 bases from V and 0 bases from J; junction bases left unmatched: 5. Per germline, CDR1 PRHDT and CDR2 FYEKMQ (reference sequence). CDR3 size: 17 residues.